This entry features one T cell receptor (beta chain) sequence. Assay: immunoSEQ multiplex PCR; the TCRdb copy retains only in-frame clones and omits some. The sample lists some 700,000 clones, approximately 88% seen once, with around 0.0099% in the top ten. The data belong to a study of shared T cell receptors in the human thymus. The CDR3 length is 15 residues. Trimming stripped 4 bases from V and 8 bases from J, with 21 bases between. Per germline, CDR1 SQVTM and CDR2 ANQGSEA. This same sample was also part of a study on human thymus T cells. That source notes: Corrective surgery for congenital heart defects was being performed on the healthy Finnish infants who served as donors.

Specimen: thymocytes. This receptor was taken from a boy under three years old with a congenital heart defect. The chain uses TRBV29-1 and TRBJ2-1, with D perhaps TRBD1 (5 bases). This CDR3 reads CSVARTVKGCDEQFF. The CDR3 nucleotides are TGCAGCGTTGCCCGGACCGTTAAGGGGTGCGATGAGCAGTTCTTC.